This TCR beta chain was retrieved from a study of OX40 agonist ivuxolimab in advanced cancers. At cycle 4 day 1, cycle 7 day 1, and baseline, blood was sampled. CDR3 size: 17 residues. Deletions cut 3 bases from V and 6 bases from J, with 21 bases between. Germline V CDR1 and CDR2: SGHVS, FNYEAQ. Clones were read by immunoSEQ multiplex PCR, and TCRdb kept only the in-frame ones, dropping some. The sample yields roughly 56,000 clones, around 84% seen once. As for this clone: Antigen: not known.

General study points: The work left the antigen specificity of expanded peripheral T cells undetermined. In a subset of nonresponders, normalized T-cell clonal expansion was also low. Blood T cells, both CD4+ and CD8+, expanded clonally by week 6 at 0.1 to 3.0 mg/kg.

Specimen: CD4+ or CD8+ T cells sorted from blood, collected in a trial of the OX40 agonist ivuxolimab. The TCR comes from an adult with an advanced solid tumor such as melanoma, head and neck, liver or kidney cancer. The chain uses TRBV7-6 and TRBJ2-1; possibly TRBD1 for D (5 bases). CDR3: CASSFGVGPLVGNEQFF. In nucleotides, the CDR3 is TGTGCCAGCAGCTTTGGGGTGGGGCCTTTGGTTGGCAATGAGCAGTTCTTC.